The 31 T cell receptor beta chains in this list originate from one sample, sequenced in a study of PD-L1 blockade in urothelial cancer. TCRdb keeps only in-frame clones here, not all; method: immunoSEQ multiplex PCR. The sample records 20,000 to 25,000 clones, around 85% being singletons. The input for sequencing was PBMCs, taken around atezolizumab (anti-PD-L1) treatment. All receptors derive from a man aged 50-59 years with urothelial cancer.

This clone was observed a single time. The V gene is TRBV7-3, the J gene TRBJ1-2; no definite D call. From germline, CDR1 is SGHTA and CDR2 FQGTGA. The CDR3 runs to 15 residues. Deletions cut 0 bases from V and 7 bases from J, with 15 bases between. Written as DNA, the CDR3 is TGTGCCAGCAGCTTAACGCCGGGTTTGTCTAGTGGCTACACCTTC. Translation: CASSLTPGLSSGYTF. Filled out from reference TRBV7-3 and TRBJ1-2, the complete variable domain reads GAGVSQTPSNKVTEKGKYVELRCDPISGHTALYWYRQSLGQGPEFLIYFQGTGAADDSGLPNDRFFAVRPEGSVSTLKIQRTERGDSAVYLCASSLTPGLSSGYTFGSGTRLTVV.

The V and J genes are TRBV19 and TRBJ1-2; D is unclear. V gave up 5 bases and J gave up 0 bases, with 7 bases separating them. This CDR3 is 13 amino acids long. In germline, CDR1 is LNHDA, CDR2 SQIVND (reference sequence). CDR3 protein: CASSVGANYGYTF. CDR3 sequence (DNA): TGTGCCAGTAGTGTAGGCGCTAACTATGGCTACACCTTC.

The V gene is TRBV19, the J gene TRBJ2-1, with 9 bases that match TRBD1. Germline trimming cut 4 bases from V and 14 bases from J; bases unmatched to any gene: 9. This CDR3 has 13 residues. Per germline, CDR1 LNHDA and CDR2 SQIVND (reference sequence). As DNA, the CDR3 is TGTGCCAGTAGTACCGAGAGTCGACAGGGGGAGTTCTTC. Its protein is CASSTESRQGEFF.

The chain uses TRBV2 and TRBJ1-5, with D tentatively TRBD1 (5 bases). This CDR3 comprises 14 residues. V lost 5 bases and J 10 bases, leaving 18 bases between the germline ends. Germline V lookup: CDR1 SNHLY, CDR2 FYNNEI. CDR3 bases: TGTGCCAGCAGTCCAGACAGACTCGTCAGTCCCCAGCATTTT. Encoded protein: CASSPDRLVSPQHF.

The rearrangement links TRBV28 to TRBJ1-5; 9 positions match TRBD1. CDR1 MDHEN and CDR2 SYDVKM come from the germline V gene. CDR3 length equals 19 residues. V lost 6 bases, J lost 11 bases, and 26 bases stayed unmatched. CDR3 in DNA: TGTGCCAGCAGCCTTCTCGCTCTGAGGACAGGGGCGTCTCAAGGGGCCCAGCATTTT. Translated, it gives CASSLLALRTGASQGAQHF.

DNA for the CDR3: TGTGCCAGCAGCCCGGGACTAGCGGAGCAGTACTTC. Its protein product is CASSPGLAEQYF. This chain joins TRBV7-9 and TRBJ2-7, with TRBD2 matching over 10 bases. The CDR3 has 12 amino acids. V trimming: 5 bases; J trimming: 7 bases; junction bases outside the gene matches: 2. Germline V gene sequence: CDR1 SEHNR, CDR2 FQNEAQ (reference sequence).

The rearrangement uses TRBV27 and TRBJ2-1, with TRBD2 matching 10 bases. From germline, CDR1 is MNHEY and CDR2 SMNVEV (reference sequence). CDR3 size: 18 residues. With 8 bases clipped from V and 1 base from J, the junction kept 14 bases outside the gene matches. The CDR3 DNA is TGTGCCAGCTGGAACCTAGCGGGAGAAATAAGGTCCTACAATGAGCAGTTCTTC. Translated: CASWNLAGEIRSYNEQFF.

This clone is medium-sized (0.01 to 0.1%) within its sample. The rearrangement uses TRBV19 and TRBJ1-5; 10 bases align to TRBD1. V dropped 7 bases and J dropped 0; count of bases not matched to a gene: 3. CDR1 is LNHDA, CDR2 SQIVND, per germline (reference sequence). The CDR3 covers 15 residues. CDR3 loop: CASMDRGYSNQPQHF. CDR3 coding DNA: TGTGCCAGTATGGACAGGGGGTATAGCAATCAGCCCCAGCATTTT.

The rearrangement links TRBV9 to TRBJ2-7; D remains unclear. The CDR3 spans 14 residues. From germline, CDR1 is SGDLS and CDR2 YYNGEE. V was cut by 4 bases and J by 6 bases, with 17 bases left in between. The CDR3 DNA reads TGTGCCAGCAGCTCGACCGGCAGGCTCGGCGAGCAGTACTTC. It is translated as CASSSTGRLGEQYF.

In this sample, this clone turned up a few times. The gene calls are TRBV30 and TRBJ1-4; the D gene is possibly TRBD1 (6 bases). The CDR3 has 13 amino acids. V was pared by 2 bases and J by 5 bases, with 9 bases between. The germline gives CDR1 GTSNPN, CDR2 SVGIG (reference sequence). CDR3 nucleotide sequence: TGTGCCTGGAGTCCTCAGGGGAATGAAAAACTGTTTTTT. Translation: CAWSPQGNEKLFF.

V usage is TRBV19 and J usage is TRBJ1-5, with TRBD1 identical over 8 bases. Germline CDR1 is LNHDA and CDR2 is SQIVND (reference sequence). V lost 9 bases to trimming and J lost 1 base; unmatched junction nucleotides: 8. This CDR3 spans 15 amino acids. The CDR3 reads CASQWDRMSNQPQHF. DNA of the CDR3: TGTGCCAGCCAATGGGACAGGATGAGCAATCAGCCCCAGCATTTT. Looking up the rest from reference TRBV19 and TRBJ1-5 gives the full variable domain: DGGITQSPKYLFRKEGQNVTLSCEQNLNHDAMYWYRQDPGQGLRLIYYSQIVNDFQKGDIAEGYSVSREKKESFPLTVTSAQKNPTAFYLCASQWDRMSNQPQHFGDGTRLSIL.

V usage is TRBV28 and J usage is TRBJ1-1, with D uncertain. The CDR3 runs 17 residues. Germline values: CDR1 MDHEN, CDR2 SYDVKM. V was cut by 6 bases and J by 0 bases, with 20 bases left in between. CDR3 bases: TGTGCCAGCAGATCCGAACCATTTCCCAACTTGAACACTGAAGCTTTCTTT. This encodes CASRSEPFPNLNTEAFF.

V usage is TRBV6-1 and J usage is TRBJ2-7; TRBD1 aligns across 8 bases. The trim removed 2 bases at V and 0 bases at J, leaving 3 bases unmatched. The CDR3 totals 15 residues. In germline, CDR1 is MNHNS, CDR2 SASEGT. CDR3 DNA sequence: TGTGCCAGCAGTGAAACTGACAGGGGCTCCTACGAGCAGTACTTC. This translates into CASSETDRGSYEQYF.

CDR3 sequence (DNA): TGTGCCAGCAGTTTATTGGACAGGGGGTGGGATGAGCAGTTCTTC. Its protein product is CASSLLDRGWDEQFF. J is TRBJ2-1 and V is TRBV27; TRBD1 agrees at 10 bases. J was trimmed by 8 bases and V by 1 base; bases with no gene match: 5. The CDR3 spans 15 residues. In germline, CDR1 is MNHEY, CDR2 SMNVEV (reference sequence).

This chain uses TRBV7-2 with TRBJ2-1; D is undetermined. Looked up from germline, CDR1 is SGHTA and CDR2 is FQGNSA. V was shortened by 2 bases and J by 2 bases, with 13 bases between the two germline ends. The CDR3 spans 16 residues. CDR3 protein: CASSLWATYPYNEQFF. CDR3 nucleotides: TGTGCCAGCAGCTTATGGGCTACCTACCCCTACAATGAGCAGTTCTTC.

The chain couples TRBV12-5 to TRBJ2-1, with D perhaps TRBD2 (6 bases). V was trimmed by 6 bases and J by 10 bases, leaving 13 bases between them. This CDR3 is 12 amino acids long. Looked up from germline, CDR1 is LGHNT and CDR2 is FRNRAP. CDR3 sequence: CASGPSGGEQFF. The DNA of the CDR3 is TGTGCTAGTGGCCCCTCCGGGGGAGAGCAGTTCTTC.

V is TRBV6-5 and J is TRBJ2-2; 8 bases are a match to TRBD1. In germline, CDR1 is MNHEY, CDR2 SVGAGI. The CDR3 has 14 residues. V lost 6 bases to trimming and J lost 4 bases; unmatched junction nucleotides: 4. In DNA, the CDR3 is TGTGCCAGCAGGCCCAGGGGGCCCACCGGGGAGCTGTTTTTT. Translation: CASRPRGPTGELFF.

The chain employs TRBV7-9 and TRBJ2-2; 9 nucleotides match TRBD1. The germline V gene has CDR1 SEHNR and CDR2 FQNEAQ (reference sequence). J gave up 1 base and V 6 bases, and 9 bases lay outside the gene matches. The length of the CDR3 is 17 residues. CDR3 coding DNA: TGTGCCAGCAGAGGCATCCGGGGACAGGGGAACACCGGGGAGCTGTTTTTT. Protein product: CASRGIRGQGNTGELFF. The full variable domain, completed using reference TRBV7-9 and TRBJ2-2, is DTGVSQNPRHKITKRGQNVTFRCDPISEHNRLYWYRQTLGQGPEFLTYFQNEAQLEKSRLLSDRFSAERPKGSFSTLEIQRTEQGDSAMYLCASRGIRGQGNTGELFFGEGSRLTVL.

This clone showed up just a few times. The V gene is TRBV9, the J gene TRBJ1-6; D may be TRBD1 (6 bases). The V and J ends lost 0 bases and 7 bases respectively, with 11 bases between them. The CDR3 has 15 residues. Germline CDR1 and CDR2: SGDLS and YYNGEE. The CDR3 here is CASSVATGLNSPLHF. DNA for the CDR3: TGTGCCAGCAGCGTAGCGACAGGCCTCAATTCACCCCTCCACTTT.

The genes are TRBV11-2 and TRBJ2-2; possible D gene TRBD2, 6 bases. Germline V lookup: CDR1 SGHAT, CDR2 FQNNGV. V was pared by 0 bases and J by 7 bases, with 9 bases between. The CDR3 length is 14 residues. The CDR3 region has the DNA TGTGCCAGCAGCTTAGATTGGGGGGACGGGGAGCTGTTTTTT. It translates to CASSLDWGDGELFF.

The rearrangement links TRBV28 to TRBJ2-7; D is possibly TRBD2 (5 bases). This CDR3 contains 15 residues. Per germline, CDR1 MDHEN and CDR2 SYDVKM. Trimming cost V 6 bases and J 2 bases, with 17 bases left between them. The CDR3 DNA sequence: TGTGCCAGCAGCCCCGGGGAGAGGGATACCTACGAGCAGTACTTC. As protein: CASSPGERDTYEQYF.

This clone was observed a single time. The chain joins TRBV6-1 to TRBJ2-2, with TRBD1 as a possible D gene (6 bases). Trimming removed 6 bases from V and 6 bases from J, with 14 bases in between. Germline V gene lookup returns CDR1 MNHNS and CDR2 SASEGT. This CDR3 contains 14 residues. This CDR3 reads CASSETGPPGELFF. Here the CDR3 DNA reads TGTGCCAGCAGCGAGACAGGCCCTCCCGGGGAGCTGTTTTTT.

The genes are TRBV30 and TRBJ2-3, with D perhaps TRBD1 (5 bases). CDR3 length equals 15 residues. The V and J ends lost 4 bases and 3 bases respectively, with 17 bases between them. Germline assignment: CDR1 GTSNPN and CDR2 SVGIG (reference sequence). CDR3 loop: CAWNSGSKGTDTQYF. The CDR3, as DNA: TGTGCCTGGAATTCAGGGTCTAAAGGTACAGATACGCAGTATTTT.

The chain employs TRBV28 and TRBJ1-1; 7 bases fit TRBD1. CDR1 is MDHEN and CDR2 is SYDVKM in the germline V gene. The length of the CDR3 is 14 residues. Unmatched junction bases numbered 5, after V lost 6 bases and J lost 1 base. The CDR3 spells CASRGAGGNTEAFF. The DNA of the CDR3 is TGTGCCAGCAGGGGGGCAGGGGGGAACACTGAAGCTTTCTTT.

The V and J genes are TRBV7-3 and TRBJ2-2; 8 positions match TRBD2. This CDR3 is built from 15 residues. The V gene end was trimmed by 5 bases and the J gene end by 5 bases; junction bases not matched to a gene: 7. Looked up from germline, CDR1 is SGHTA and CDR2 is FQGTGA. The CDR3 DNA reads TGTGCCAGCAGCACCGGGACTAGATCTACCGGGGAGCTGTTTTTT. This sequence encodes CASSTGTRSTGELFF.

V and J are TRBV4-3 and TRBJ2-3; tentative D call: TRBD2 (5 bases). The CDR3 sequence is 16 residues long. Looked up from germline, CDR1 is LGHNA and CDR2 is YSLEER. Trimming removed 4 bases at V and 2 bases at J, with 16 bases between. The CDR3 reads CASSRGRLDYTDTQYF. In DNA, the CDR3 is TGCGCCAGCAGCCGCGGAAGGCTAGACTACACAGATACGCAGTATTTT.

The sample holds a few counts of this clone. This chain links TRBV30 with TRBJ2-3; D unclear. In germline, CDR1 is GTSNPN, CDR2 SVGIG (reference sequence). The CDR3 has 13 amino acids. Trimming stripped 0 bases from V and 4 bases from J, with 8 bases between. The CDR3 sequence: CAWSVPGSDTQYF. DNA of the CDR3: TGTGCCTGGAGTGTCCCAGGTTCAGATACGCAGTATTTT.

This clone was observed a handful of times. The V call is TRBV7-6, the J call TRBJ1-3; tentative D call: TRBD1 (5 bases). The germline V gene has CDR1 SGHVS and CDR2 FNYEAQ. Trimming left V 5 bases short and J 0 bases short, with 8 bases between. This CDR3 has 14 residues. The CDR3 region has the DNA TGTGCCAGCAGCCCTAGGGGCTCTGGAAACACCATATATTTT. This translates into CASSPRGSGNTIYF.

The chain has TRBV19 and TRBJ2-5; TRBD2 matches at 7 bases. Germline trimming cut 5 bases from V and 2 bases from J; bases unmatched to any gene: 5. The CDR3 extends over 14 amino acids. CDR1 is LNHDA and CDR2 is SQIVND in the germline V gene (reference sequence). The CDR3 nucleotides are TGTGCCAGTAGTCAGACTAGCAGACAAGAGACCCAGTACTTC. Protein: CASSQTSRQETQYF.

This chain uses TRBV9 with TRBJ2-1; D is possibly TRBD2 (6 bases). CDR1 and CDR2 (germline): SGDLS, YYNGEE. Trimming pared 1 base from V and 4 bases from J, leaving 15 bases between. The CDR3 length is 16 residues. The CDR3 sequence is CASSVLPEGLYNEQFF. Written as DNA, the CDR3 is TGTGCCAGCAGCGTATTACCGGAGGGACTTTACAATGAGCAGTTCTTC.

The chain uses TRBV27 and TRBJ2-1; 12 nucleotides agree with TRBD2. Germline V gene sequence: CDR1 MNHEY, CDR2 SMNVEV (reference sequence). Trimming took 7 bases from V and 0 from J; bases not matched to a gene: 13. The CDR3 has 19 residues. DNA for the CDR3: TGTGCCAGCACCAGACGGGTGACTAGCGGGGGCCTCTCCTACAATGAGCAGTTCTTC. Its protein is CASTRRVTSGGLSYNEQFF.